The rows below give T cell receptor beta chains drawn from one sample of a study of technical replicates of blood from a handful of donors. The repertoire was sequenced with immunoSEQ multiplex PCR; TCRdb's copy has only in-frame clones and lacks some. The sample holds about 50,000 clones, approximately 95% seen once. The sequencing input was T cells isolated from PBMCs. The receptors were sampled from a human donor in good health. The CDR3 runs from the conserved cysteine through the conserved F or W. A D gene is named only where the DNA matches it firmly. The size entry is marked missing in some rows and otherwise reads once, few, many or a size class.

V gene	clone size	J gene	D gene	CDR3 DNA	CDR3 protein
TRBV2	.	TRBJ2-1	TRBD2	TGTGCCAGCAGCCGGGAGGGAGTAGGGGAGCAGTTCTTC	CASSREGVGEQFF
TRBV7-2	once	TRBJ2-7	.	TGTGCCAGCAGCACCTCTTCTGGGGAGATTTCCTACGAGCAGTACTTC	CASSTSSGEISYEQYF
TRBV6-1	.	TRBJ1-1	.	TGTGCCAGCAGTGAAGGGGGAGGGGGGAACACTGAAGCTTTCTTT	CASSEGGGGNTEAFF
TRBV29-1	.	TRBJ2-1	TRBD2	TGCAGCGTCGACAGCGGGAGGCCCTACAATGAGCAGTTCTTC	CSVDSGRPYNEQFF
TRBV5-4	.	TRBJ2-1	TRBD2	TGTGCCAGCAGGCTGGGACTAGACGACAATGAGCAGTTCTTC	CASRLGLDDNEQFF
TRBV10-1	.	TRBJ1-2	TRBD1	TGCGCCAGCAGAGGACAGGGAAATACGACCTTC	CASRGQGNTTF
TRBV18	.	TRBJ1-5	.	TGTGCCAGCTCACCAGAGAGGACACCCAATCAGCCCCAGCATTTT	CASSPERTPNQPQHF
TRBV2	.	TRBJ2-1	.	TGTGCCAGCATTCAGGCTTTCCCCTACAATGAGCAGTTCTTC	CASIQAFPYNEQFF
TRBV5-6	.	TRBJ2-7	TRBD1	TGTGCCAGCAGCTACGACAGGGCTAACGAGCAGTACTTC	CASSYDRANEQYF
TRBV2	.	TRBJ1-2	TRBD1	TGTGCCAGCAGTGCCGACAGGGACCGGGGCTACACCTTC	CASSADRDRGYTF
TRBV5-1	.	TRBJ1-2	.	TGCGCCAGCAGCTTCCGGGACACCTCGGGGGGCTACACCTTC	CASSFRDTSGGYTF
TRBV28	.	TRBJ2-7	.	TGTGCCAGCAGTACCCCGCGACCGATGAGACCAGGGTCCTACGAGCAGTACTTC	CASSTPRPMRPGSYEQYF
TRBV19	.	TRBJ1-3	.	TGTGCCAGTACTAACGGGTACTCTGGAAACACCATATATTTT	CASTNGYSGNTIYF
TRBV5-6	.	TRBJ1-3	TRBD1	TGTGCCAGCAGTTTTAGTACAGGGGGAAGAGCTGGAAACACCATATATTTT	CASSFSTGGRAGNTIYF
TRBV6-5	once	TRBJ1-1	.	TGTGCCAGCAGTTTCCACCGGGCCGACAGGAGTACTGAAGCTTTCTTT	CASSFHRADRSTEAFF
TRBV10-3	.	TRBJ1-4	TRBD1	TGTGCCATCAGTGAAGGGGGCAGAGTAGAAAAACTGTTTTTT	CAISEGGRVEKLFF
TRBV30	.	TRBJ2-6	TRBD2	TGTGCCTGGAAAAGGGGAGGGGCCGGGGCCAACGTCCTGACTTTC	CAWKRGGAGANVLTF
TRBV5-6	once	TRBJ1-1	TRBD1	TGTGCCAGCGGCAGGGGGACGGGAAACACTGAAGCTTTCTTT	CASGRGTGNTEAFF
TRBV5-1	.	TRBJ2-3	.	TGCGCCAGCAGCTTGCAGACAGATACGCAGTATTTT	CASSLQTDTQYF
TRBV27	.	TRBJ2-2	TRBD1	TGTGCCAGCAAGCAACAGGGGGCTGTGAACACCGGGGAGCTGTTTTTT	CASKQQGAVNTGELFF
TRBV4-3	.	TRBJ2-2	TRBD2	TGCGCCAGCAGCCAAAACTATATAGCGGGAGACACCGGGGAGCTGTTTTTT	CASSQNYIAGDTGELFF
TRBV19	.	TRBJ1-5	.	TGTGCCAGTAGTAACGGTGACAATCAGCCCCAGCATTTT	CASSNGDNQPQHF
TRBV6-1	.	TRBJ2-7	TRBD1	TGTGCCAGCAGTGATAACACGCATGGGACAGTCGCCTACGAGCAGTACTTC	CASSDNTHGTVAYEQYF
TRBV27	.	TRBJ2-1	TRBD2	TGTGCCAGCAGTTTATCGTGGCGGGAGGCGCACAATGAGCAGTTCTTC	CASSLSWREAHNEQFF
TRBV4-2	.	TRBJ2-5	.	TGTGCCAGCAGCCAAGATGGAGGCGGGATAATTGTAGAGACCCAGTACTTC	CASSQDGGGIIVETQYF
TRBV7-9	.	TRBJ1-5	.	TGTGCCAGCAGCTTAGATTTAGAGCCCCAGCATTTT	CASSLDLEPQHF
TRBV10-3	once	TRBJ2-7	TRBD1	TGTGCCATCAGGGAGACAGGGAGCTCCTACGAGCAGTACTTC	CAIRETGSSYEQYF
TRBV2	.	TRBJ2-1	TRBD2	TGTGCCAGCAGATCGACTAGCGGAACCTACAATGAGCAGTTCTTC	CASRSTSGTYNEQFF
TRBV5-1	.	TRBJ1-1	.	TGCGCCAGCAGCGAACAGGGTACGGACACTGAAGCTTTCTTT	CASSEQGTDTEAFF
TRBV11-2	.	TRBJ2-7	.	TGTGCCAGCAGCTTACTCCGACCCTTTACACAGGCCTACGAGCAGTACTTC	CASSLLRPFTQAYEQYF
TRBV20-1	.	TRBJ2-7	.	TGCAGTGCTAGGGAGCCCTACGAGCAGTACTTC	CSAREPYEQYF
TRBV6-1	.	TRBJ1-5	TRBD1	TGTGCCAGCAGTCCGGGACAGGGGGGTAATCAGCCCCAGCATTTT	CASSPGQGGNQPQHF
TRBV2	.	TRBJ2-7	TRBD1	TGTGCCGACAGGGACAAAAACTACGAGCAGTACTTC	CADRDKNYEQYF
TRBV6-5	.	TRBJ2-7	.	TGTGCCAGCAGTTACACCGGGACACTTACCTACGAGCAGTACTTC	CASSYTGTLTYEQYF
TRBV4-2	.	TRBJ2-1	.	TGTGCCAGCAGCCGAGATGGAGGAACTAATGAGCAGTTCTTC	CASSRDGGTNEQFF
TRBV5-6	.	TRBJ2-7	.	TGTGCCAGCAGCTTTTTCGGTTCTAGCTCCTACGAGCAGTACTTC	CASSFFGSSSYEQYF
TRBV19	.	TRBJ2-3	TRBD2	TGTGCCAGTAGTCGGACTAGCGGAAGACTAGATACGCAGTATTTT	CASSRTSGRLDTQYF
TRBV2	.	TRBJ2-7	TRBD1	TGTGCCAGCCACGGGACAGGGACAATTGAGCAGTACTTC	CASHGTGTIEQYF
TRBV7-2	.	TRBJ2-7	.	TGTGCCAGCAGCTTTTCTAGCTCCTACGAGCAGTACTTC	CASSFSSSYEQYF
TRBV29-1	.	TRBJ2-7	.	TGCAGCGCGAGGATGGGGGGAGGATACGAGCAGTACTTC	CSARMGGGYEQYF
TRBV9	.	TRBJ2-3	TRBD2	TGTGCCAGCAGCTTAGGGGAGGGGACGTACTCTAGCACAGATACGCAGTATTTT	CASSLGEGTYSSTDTQYF
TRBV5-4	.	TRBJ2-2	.	TGTGCCAGCACCCGGGAAGTCAACACCGGGGAGCTGTTTTTT	CASTREVNTGELFF
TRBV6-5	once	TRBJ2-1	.	TGTGCCAGCACCAAGGGGGGGGAGGGCAATGAGCAGTTCTTC	CASTKGGEGNEQFF
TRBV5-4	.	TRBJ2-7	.	TGTGCCAGCAGCTTGTCTCTAGTAAACGAGCAGTACTTC	CASSLSLVNEQYF
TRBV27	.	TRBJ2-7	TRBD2	TGTGCCACCTGGGGAGGGCCCCACGAGCAGTACTTC	CATWGGPHEQYF
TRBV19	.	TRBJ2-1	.	TGTGCCAGTAGTATGAGAGGGGGAGTGCGAAATGAGCAGTTCTTC	CASSMRGGVRNEQFF
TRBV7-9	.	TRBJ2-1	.	TGTGCCAGCAGCTTTGGGCATGAGCAGTTCTTC	CASSFGHEQFF
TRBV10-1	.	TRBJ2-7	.	TGCGCCAGCAGTGGCGGGATAGTGAAGTACTTC	CASSGGIVKYF